The text below deals with one TCR beta chain. Its target is unknown. These data come from a study of cytotoxic CD8 clonotypes in ibrutinib-treated CLL. General study findings and limits: Higher clonality was seen at ibrutinib response and a return toward baseline at progression. In comparison with age-matched healthy donors, baseline clonality was higher and tracked circulating CD8+ T-cell counts. The public clonotypes identified were infrequent and showed contraction or stability on treatment.

CDR3 size: 15 residues. The germline gives CDR1 SGHDT, CDR2 YYEEEE. V lost 0 bases and J lost 4, with 13 bases in between. For TCR beta libraries, about 2 micrograms of genomic DNA were obtained from cryopreserved PBMCs. Generated by immunoSEQ multiplex PCR, the TCRdb table keeps only in-frame clones and is missing some. The table lists around 250,000 clones, about three quarters of them singletons. The V and J genes are TRBV5-6 and TRBJ2-5, with unresolved D. The sequence was obtained from a human donor with chronic lymphocytic leukemia. The source material was PBMCs, sampled after 24 months of ibrutinib treatment. The DNA for the CDR3 is TGTGCCAGCAGCTTGGTGGATACCTGGGGAGAGACCCAGTACTTC. Translated, it gives CASSLVDTWGETQYF. The full variable domain, with the rest looked up from reference TRBV5-6 and TRBJ2-5, is DAGVTQSPTHLIKTRGQQVTLRCSPKSGHDTVSWYQQALGQGPQFIFQYYEEEERQRGNFPDRFSGHQFPNYSSELNVNALLLGDSALYLCASSLVDTWGETQYFGPGTRLLVL.